The text below deals with one TCR beta chain. The antigen is not known. The TCRbeta library was prepared with unique molecular identifiers. A single record per CDR3 protein comes from TCRdb applying MiXCR to the PCR reads. The sample lists a few hundred thousand distinct CDR3 sequences; about 7% were seen once. The data are from a study of T-cell reconstitution after alpha-beta-depleted transplantation in children. The CDR3 extends over 15 amino acids. Germline lookup yields CDR1 DFQATT and CDR2 SNEGSKA (reference sequence). The J segment lost 7 bases and the V segment lost 6 bases, leaving 13 bases of the junction unmatched. Broader study findings: It was newly produced T cells that mostly accounted for T-cell counts and diversity one year after transplant.

The chain is built from TRBV20-1 and TRBJ2-7; 12 nucleotides align to TRBD2. This clonotype was sampled from a boy aged 2 to 10 with acute lymphoblastic leukemia, due to receive a stem cell transplant. Source: PBMCs, taken before TCRalphabeta/CD19-depleted stem cell transplant. CDR3 DNA: TGCAGTGCCCAACGGCTGACTAGCGGGAGTTCGGAGCAGTACTTC. Translating gives CSAQRLTSGSSEQYF.